This T cell receptor (beta chain) was captured by sequencing in a study of blood T cell repertoires in COVID-19. Study in general: The analysed material was cDNA or gDNA that came from T cells, B-cell-depleted T cells, or PBMCs.

Trimming took off 6 bases at V and 0 bases at J, with 12 bases between the two ends. Germline V lookup: CDR1 SNHLY, CDR2 FYNNEI. The CDR3 is made up of 15 amino acids. In the original workflow: Estimates of nucleated cell counts were drawn from the amplification of reference gene primers. Assay: immunoSEQ multiplex PCR; the TCRdb copy retains only in-frame clones and omits some. Clonal size and the V and J genes are those of that table, whereas D and trimming came from the DNA. The repertoire has roughly 200,000 clones, around 84% of them found once; the top ten carry roughly 20%. The sequence came from a human donor in a cohort sampled during active COVID-19. The sequenced material came from peripheral blood. The genes are TRBV2 and TRBJ1-3, with D uncertain. CDR3 in DNA: TGTGCCAGCAGGGAAACACCGAACTCTGGAAACACCATATATTTT. Protein sequence: CASRETPNSGNTIYF.